The 11 T cell receptor beta chains below all came from one sample that was sequenced in a study of CD8+CD57+ T cells in acquired aplastic anemia. Genomic DNA served as template for TCR beta VDJ and CDR3 profiling. One entry per CDR3 protein results from TCRdb running MiXCR on the reads. Found here are roughly 500,000 distinct CDR3 sequences, around 30% of them singletons; the top ten hold 0.7% to 1%. Flow cytometry had shown expanded CD8+CD57+ cells in the patients chosen for sequencing. The source material was sorted CD4+, CD8+, or CD8+CD57+ T cells (not recorded which) from PBMCs. The receptors originated from a human donor with aplastic anemia.

This clonotype was seen repeatedly, ten times or more. The gene calls are TRBV19 and TRBJ1-6; no definite D call. CDR3 size: 14 residues. Trimming removed 3 bases from V and 7 bases from J, with 10 bases in between. Germline lookup yields CDR1 LNHDA and CDR2 SQIVND (reference sequence). CDR3: CASSIVQDNSPLHF. The CDR3, as DNA: TGTGCCAGTAGTATCGTGCAGGACAATTCACCCCTCCACTTT.

This clonotype showed up many times. The chain links TRBV5-5 to TRBJ1-2; D is uncertain. The CDR3 runs to 14 residues. Trimming took 0 bases from V and 6 from J, leaving 12 bases between them. CDR1 SGHKS and CDR2 YYEKEE come from the germline V gene (reference sequence). CDR3 sequence: CASSLDALPDGYTF. The CDR3 DNA follows: TGTGCCAGCAGCTTGGATGCTCTCCCGGATGGCTACACCTTC.

Only a few counts were recorded for this clonotype. No conserved phenylalanine or tryptophan ends this CDR3, so it is likely a read error. The V and J genes are TRBV7-2 and TRBJ2-2; D is uncertain. The ends were cut back, 3 bases at V and 4 bases at J, with 6 bases in the middle. The CDR3 has 13 amino acids. Germline V gene sequence: CDR1 SGHTA, CDR2 FQGNSA. The CDR3 sequence is CASSFQATGELFL. CDR3 DNA sequence: TGTGCCAGCAGCTTCCAGGCCACCGGGGAGCTGTTTCTT.

This clonotype was seen only a few times. CDR3 sequence (DNA): TGTGCCAGCAGCGTAGCCGGCGGAGGAATCACAGATACGCAGTATTTT. Translation: CASSVAGGGITDTQYF. The chain carries TRBV9 and TRBJ2-3, with D possibly matching TRBD2 (5 bases). The CDR3 is 16 residues long. Germline lookup yields CDR1 SGDLS and CDR2 YYNGEE. Trimming took off 0 bases at V and 2 bases at J, with 13 bases between the two ends.

This clonotype was seen a handful of times. The chain is built from TRBV11-2 and TRBJ2-7; the D call may be TRBD1 or TRBD2 (5 bases each). Deletions cut 1 base from V and 0 bases from J, with 13 bases between. Germline lookup yields CDR1 SGHAT and CDR2 FQNNGV. CDR3 length equals 16 residues. The CDR3 sequence: CASSLGGTLSSYEQYF. DNA for the CDR3: TGTGCCAGCAGCTTAGGTGGGACCCTCAGCTCCTACGAGCAGTACTTC. Complete variable domain (other parts from reference TRBV11-2 and TRBJ2-7): EAGVAQSPRYKIIEKRQSVAFWCNPISGHATLYWYQQILGQGPKLLIQFQNNGVVDDSQLPKDRFSAERLKGVDSTLKIQPAKLEDSAVYLCASSLGGTLSSYEQYFGPGTRLTVT.

This clonotype was seen more than once but under ten times. This chain connects TRBV7-2 to TRBJ2-5; tentative D call: TRBD1 (6 bases). Germline V lookup: CDR1 SGHTA, CDR2 FQGNSA. The ends were cut back, 1 base at V and 2 bases at J, with 11 bases in the middle. The CDR3 loop spans 15 amino acids. CDR3 DNA sequence: TGTGCCAGCAGCTTAGATGGGACACCTCAAGAGACCCAGTACTTC. It yields the protein CASSLDGTPQETQYF.

The CDR3 here is CASRLPGQRGEQYF. The CDR3 coding sequence is TGTGCCAGCAGGTTACCGGGACAGCGAGGCGAGCAGTACTTC. The gene calls are TRBV25-1 and TRBJ2-7; 7 bases are shared with TRBD1. The V and J ends lost 6 bases and 6 bases, in that order; junction bases with no gene match: 11. The CDR3 covers 14 residues. Germline values: CDR1 MGHDK, CDR2 SYGVNS.

This clonotype was found a few times. This chain joins TRBV20-1 and TRBJ2-7, with 9 bases lining up with TRBD2. With V trimmed by 0 bases and J by 1 base, 4 bases remained unmatched. The CDR3 runs to 15 residues. Per the germline V gene, CDR1 is DFQATT and CDR2 is SNEGSKA (reference sequence). The CDR3 DNA follows: TGCAGTGCTAGAGATTCCCTAGCGGGGTCCTACGAGCAGTACTTC. Protein: CSARDSLAGSYEQYF.

The CDR3 sequence: CASSQDHSPLHF. CDR3 coding DNA: TGTGCCAGCAGCCAAGATCACTCACCCCTCCACTTT. J is TRBJ1-6 and V is TRBV3-1; D remains unclear. Germline CDR1 LGHDT, CDR2 YNNKEL (reference sequence). The CDR3 has 12 amino acids. Trimming stripped 0 bases from V and 10 bases from J, with 4 bases between.

The rearrangement joins TRBV19 to TRBJ2-7; TRBD1 agrees at 9 bases. From germline, CDR1 is LNHDA and CDR2 SQIVND (reference sequence). CDR3 length equals 14 residues. J lost 1 base, V lost 6 bases, and 4 bases had no gene match. The CDR3 DNA follows: TGTGCCAGTAGGCGGACAGGGGATTCCTACGAGCAGTACTTC. Protein: CASRRTGDSYEQYF. Looking up the rest from reference TRBV19 and TRBJ2-7 gives the full variable domain: DGGITQSPKYLFRKEGQNVTLSCEQNLNHDAMYWYRQDPGQGLRLIYYSQIVNDFQKGDIAEGYSVSREKKESFPLTVTSAQKNPTAFYLCASRRTGDSYEQYFGPGTRLTVT.

This clonotype came up many times. V usage is TRBV20-1 and J usage is TRBJ2-5; D uncertain. V dropped 1 base and J dropped 4 bases, with 4 bases sitting between them. The CDR3 loop spans 11 amino acids. CDR1 and CDR2 from the germline V gene are DFQATT and SNEGSKA (reference sequence). CDR3 nucleotides: TGCAGTGCTAGAGTCGGAGAGACCCAGTACTTC. Amino acids: CSARVGETQYF.